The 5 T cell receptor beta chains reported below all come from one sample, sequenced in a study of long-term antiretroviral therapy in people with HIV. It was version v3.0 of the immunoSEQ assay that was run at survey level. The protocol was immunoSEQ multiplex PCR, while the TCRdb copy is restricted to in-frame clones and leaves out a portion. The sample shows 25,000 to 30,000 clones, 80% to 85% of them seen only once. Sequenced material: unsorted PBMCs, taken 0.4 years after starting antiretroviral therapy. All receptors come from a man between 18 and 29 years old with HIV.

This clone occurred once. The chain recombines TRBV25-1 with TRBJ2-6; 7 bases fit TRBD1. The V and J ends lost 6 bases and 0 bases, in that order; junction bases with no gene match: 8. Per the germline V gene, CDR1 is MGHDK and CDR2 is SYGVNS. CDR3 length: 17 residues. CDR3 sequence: CASSRQGRDSGANVLTF. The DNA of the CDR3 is TGTGCCAGCAGCCGACAGGGAAGAGACTCTGGGGCCAACGTCCTGACTTTC.

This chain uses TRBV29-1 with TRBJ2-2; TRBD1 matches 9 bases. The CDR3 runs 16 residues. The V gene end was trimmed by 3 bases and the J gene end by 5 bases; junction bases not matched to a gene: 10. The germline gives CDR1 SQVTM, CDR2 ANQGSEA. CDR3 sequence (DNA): TGCAGCGTTGATTTAATCGGGACAGGGAGAACCGGGGAGCTGTTTTTT. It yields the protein CSVDLIGTGRTGELFF.

CDR3 sequence reads: CASSILGERERGQFF. CDR3 DNA sequence: TGTGCCAGTAGTATTCTGGGAGAGCGGGAGAGGGGGCAGTTCTTC. This chain joins TRBV19 and TRBJ2-1; 8 positions match TRBD2. CDR3 length equals 15 residues. Germline loops: CDR1 LNHDA, CDR2 SQIVND (reference sequence). J gave up 12 bases and V 3 bases, and 13 bases lay outside the gene matches.

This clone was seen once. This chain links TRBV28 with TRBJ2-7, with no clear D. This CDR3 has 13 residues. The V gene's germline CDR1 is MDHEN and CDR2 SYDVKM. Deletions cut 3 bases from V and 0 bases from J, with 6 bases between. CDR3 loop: CASSFYNSYEQYF. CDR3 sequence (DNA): TGTGCCAGCAGTTTTTATAACTCCTACGAGCAGTACTTC.

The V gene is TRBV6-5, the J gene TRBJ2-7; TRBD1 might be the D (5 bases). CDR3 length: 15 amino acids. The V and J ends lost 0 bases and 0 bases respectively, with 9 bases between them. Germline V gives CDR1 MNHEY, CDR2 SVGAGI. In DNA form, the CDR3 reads TGTGCCAGCAGTTACTCAAGGGGTATCTCCTACGAGCAGTACTTC. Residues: CASSYSRGISYEQYF.